This entry features one T cell receptor beta chain sequence. Each CDR3 protein gets one entry in TCRdb, which reprocessed the 5' RACE reads and gives no DNA. Its listing shows 400,000 to 500,000 distinct CDR3 sequences. This specimen comes from a study of monozygotic twins with inflammatory bowel disease. CDR3 length: 16 amino acids. CDR1 and CDR2 from the germline V gene are SEHNR and FQNEAQ (reference sequence). The J gene is TRBJ2-7, the V gene TRBV7-9; lacking DNA, the TRBD1 call made by TCRdb goes unchecked. The TCR comes from a human donor with ulcerative colitis or Crohn's disease, or a healthy co-twin of an affected twin (not recorded which). The sample comprised blood. The chain's CDR3 is CASSLVGGKRVDEQYF.